Listed below are T cell receptor beta chains from one sample, sequenced in a study of blood T cell repertoires in COVID-19. Sequencing was performed with immunoSEQ multiplex PCR; in TCRdb, only in-frame clones are kept and a portion is missing. Altogether around 95,000 clones are present, 70% to 80% being singletons, with the ten largest covering around 30%. The sequencing sample was made of peripheral blood. These receptor sequences come from a man aged 70 or older with active or convalescent COVID-19. The CDR3 runs from the conserved cysteine through the conserved F or W. Each record gives: J gene, V gene, CDR3 length, clone size, D gene, CDR3 protein, CDR3 DNA. D genes are given only for firm matches. Size values are once, few and many counts, or a class for expanded clones, and some rows have none.

TRBJ1-2,TRBV5-4,16,-,TRBD1,CASSLVGTGGDYGYTF,TGTGCCAGCAGCTTGGTTGGGACAGGGGGCGACTATGGCTACACCTTC
TRBJ1-2,TRBV6-5,12,-,-,CASSYAGYGYTF,TGTGCCAGCAGCTACGCGGGCTATGGCTACACCTTC
TRBJ1-1,TRBV28,14,-,-,CASSPAGRGTEAFF,TGTGCCAGCAGCCCCGCCGGGAGGGGCACTGAAGCTTTTTTT
TRBJ2-2,TRBV6-5,15,-,-,CASSYSKGGYGELFF,TGTGCCAGCAGTTACTCGAAGGGCGGGTACGGGGAGCTGTTTTTT
TRBJ1-5,TRBV5-5,15,-,TRBD1,CASSLAGTGYGPQHF,TGTGCCAGCAGCTTGGCCGGGACAGGGTATGGGCCCCAGCATTTT
TRBJ1-4,TRBV30,14,few,TRBD1,CAWTGSGQGEKLFF,TGTGCCTGGACCGGCTCGGGACAGGGCGAAAAACTGTTTTTT
TRBJ2-7,TRBV12-3/TRBV12-4,13,-,-,CASSPLRDSEQYF,TGTGCCAGCAGCCCCCTCCGGGATTCCGAGCAGTACTTC
TRBJ1-1,TRBV29-1,14,few,TRBD1,CSVVSRTGTTEAFF,TGCAGCGTTGTTTCCCGGACAGGGACCACTGAAGCTTTCTTT
TRBJ2-3,TRBV7-3,16,-,TRBD2,CASSLGLAGVGDTQYF,TGTGCCAGCAGCTTAGGTCTAGCGGGAGTCGGAGATACGCAGTATTTT
TRBJ2-1,TRBV24-1,16,-,TRBD1,CATSDLSQGARNEQFF,TGTGCCACCAGTGATTTGTCACAGGGGGCAAGGAATGAGCAGTTCTTC
TRBJ1-5,TRBV7-9,15,few,-,CASSLAQGSNQPQHF,TGTGCCAGCAGCTTAGCACAGGGAAGCAATCAGCCCCAGCATTTT
TRBJ2-6,TRBV7-3,12,-,-,CASDRGANVLTF,TGTGCCAGCGATCGGGGGGCCAACGTCCTGACTTTC
TRBJ1-5,TRBV6-5,14,once,-,CASRDRTSNQPQHF,TGTGCCAGCAGAGACAGGACGAGCAATCAGCCCCAGCATTTT
TRBJ2-2,TRBV4-2,16,-,-,CASSQEFSGNTGELFF,TGTGCCAGCAGCCAAGAATTTAGCGGCAACACCGGGGAGCTGTTTTTT
TRBJ1-1,TRBV2,14,-,-,CASSAERYNTEAFF,TGTGCCAGCAGTGCAGAAAGATACAACACTGAAGCTTTCTTT
TRBJ1-1,TRBV5-4,14,-,TRBD1,CASSSTGRNTEAFF,TGTGCCAGCAGCTCGACAGGGAGGAACACTGAAGCTTTCTTT
TRBJ2-5,TRBV6-4,15,-,-,CASNGEGQHQETQYF,TGTGCCAGCAACGGGGAGGGACAACACCAAGAGACCCAGTACTTC
TRBJ2-3,TRBV5-1,19,-,TRBD2,CASSPGTSGPATSTDTQYF,TGCGCCAGCAGCCCGGGGACTAGCGGACCCGCTACTAGCACAGATACGCAGTATTTT
TRBJ1-1,TRBV7-9,15,-,-,CASSLGDSVNTEAFF,TGTGCCAGCAGCTTAGGAGACAGTGTGAACACTGAAGCTTTCTTT